This TCR beta chain was obtained from a study of shared clonotypes between healthy human individuals. DNA at about 200 ng, approximately 30,000 T cell genomes, went into sorted-subset replicate PCRs. Measured with immunoSEQ multiplex PCR; TCRdb has only the in-frame clones, and not every one. The sample has about 1.5 million clones; under 99% are singletons. Germline CDR1 reads MNHEY; CDR2 reads SVGAGI. The CDR3 totals 13 residues. Trimming at V came to 8 bases and at J to 2 bases, leaving 6 bases not matched to a gene. As regards this clone: Other DNA sequences from this sample encode an identical CDR3 as well.

The specimen was naive CD4+ T cells sorted from blood. Subset defined: CD45RA+ positively selected. The receptor was isolated from a man aged 30 to 39 in good health. The rearrangement joins TRBV6-5 to TRBJ2-7; 7 bases are shared with TRBD1. DNA of the CDR3: TGTGCCAGCCGCACCGGGACAGCCTACGAGCAGTACTTC. It encodes CASRTGTAYEQYF.